This TCR beta chain was found in a study of T cell repertoires in cytomegalovirus infection. On the study more broadly: The study used recently identified HLA-C-restricted and well-studied HLA-B-restricted CMV epitopes. It was the public TCR beta signatures that indicated both CMV infection and matching HLA type.

Germline trimming cut 4 bases from V and 0 bases from J; bases unmatched to any gene: 6. The germline V gene encodes CDR1 MDHEN and CDR2 SYDVKM. There are 17 residues in the CDR3. TCRdb re-called the reads through MiXCR, storing one row per CDR3 protein. The repertoire consists of approximately 120,000 distinct CDR3 sequences, with around 28% occurring once and the leading ten covering around 80%. A remark on this clonotype: Its antigen is currently unknown.

Notes on the study in general: CMV-specific HLA-C-restricted TCR beta clonotypes dominated the ex vivo response.

The sample was CD8+ T cells from cultured PBMCs, taken from culture after CMV antigen stimulation. The sequence came from a human donor in good health (CMV status not recorded). Some clones in this sample may be carry-over from other donors' samples. The V call is TRBV28, the J call TRBJ1-6; 7 bases align to TRBD1. CDR3 amino acids: CASSSGQTNSYNSPLHF. The DNA for the CDR3 is TGTGCCAGCAGTTCGGGACAGACTAACTCCTATAATTCACCCCTCCACTTT.